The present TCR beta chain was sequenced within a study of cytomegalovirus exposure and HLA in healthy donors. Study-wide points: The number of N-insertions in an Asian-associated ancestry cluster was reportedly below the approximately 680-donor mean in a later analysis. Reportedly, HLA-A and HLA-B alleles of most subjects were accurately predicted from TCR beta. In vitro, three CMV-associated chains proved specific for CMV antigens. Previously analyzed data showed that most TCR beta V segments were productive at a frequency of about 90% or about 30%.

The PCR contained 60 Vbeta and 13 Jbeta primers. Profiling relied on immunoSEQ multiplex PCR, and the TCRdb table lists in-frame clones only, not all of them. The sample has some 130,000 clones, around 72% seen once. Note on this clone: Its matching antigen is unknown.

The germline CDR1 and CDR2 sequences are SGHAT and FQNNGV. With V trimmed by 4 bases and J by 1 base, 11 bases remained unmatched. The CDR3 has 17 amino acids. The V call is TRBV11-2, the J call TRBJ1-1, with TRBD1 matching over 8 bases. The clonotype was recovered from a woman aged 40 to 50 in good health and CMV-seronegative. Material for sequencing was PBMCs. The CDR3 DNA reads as TGTGCCAGCAGCTCTCTACAGGGGGTAAGGTCGAACACTGAAGCTTTCTTT. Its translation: CASSSLQGVRSNTEAFF.